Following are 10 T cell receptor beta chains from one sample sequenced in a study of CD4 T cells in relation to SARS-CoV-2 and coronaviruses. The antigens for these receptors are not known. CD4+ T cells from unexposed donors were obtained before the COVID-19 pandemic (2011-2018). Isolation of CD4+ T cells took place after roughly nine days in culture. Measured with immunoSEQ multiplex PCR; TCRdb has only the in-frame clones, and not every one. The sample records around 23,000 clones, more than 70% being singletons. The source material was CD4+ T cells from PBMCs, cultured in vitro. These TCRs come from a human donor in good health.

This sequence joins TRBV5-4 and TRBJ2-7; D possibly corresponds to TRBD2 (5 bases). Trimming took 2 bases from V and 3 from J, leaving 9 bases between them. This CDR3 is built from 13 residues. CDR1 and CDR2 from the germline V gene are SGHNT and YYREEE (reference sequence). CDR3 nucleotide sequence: TGTGCCAGCAGCTTTGGCGGGTTCTACGAGCAGTACTTC. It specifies CASSFGGFYEQYF.

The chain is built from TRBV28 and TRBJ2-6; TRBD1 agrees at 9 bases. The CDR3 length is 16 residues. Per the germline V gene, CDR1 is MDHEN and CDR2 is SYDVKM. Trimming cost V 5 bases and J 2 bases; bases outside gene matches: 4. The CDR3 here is CASSKQGAAGANVLTF. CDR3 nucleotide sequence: TGTGCCAGCAGTAAACAGGGGGCCGCTGGGGCCAACGTCCTGACTTTC.

The CDR3 here is CASSASITTDSGNTIYF. For the CDR3, the DNA is TGCGCCAGCAGTGCTTCTATCACTACGGACTCTGGAAACACCATATATTTT. The rearrangement uses TRBV10-2 and TRBJ1-3; D is ambiguous. V was trimmed by 4 bases and J by 0 bases, leaving 16 bases between them. Looked up from germline, CDR1 is WSHSY and CDR2 is SAAADI. This CDR3 spans 17 amino acids.

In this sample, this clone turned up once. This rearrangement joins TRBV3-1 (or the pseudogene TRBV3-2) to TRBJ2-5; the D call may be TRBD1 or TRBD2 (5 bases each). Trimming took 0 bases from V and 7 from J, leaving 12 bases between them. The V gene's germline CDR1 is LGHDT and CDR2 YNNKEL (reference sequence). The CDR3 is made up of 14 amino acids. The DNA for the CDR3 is TGTGCCAGCAGCCAAGATGGGGGTTCGGGGACCCAGTACTTC. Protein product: CASSQDGGSGTQYF.

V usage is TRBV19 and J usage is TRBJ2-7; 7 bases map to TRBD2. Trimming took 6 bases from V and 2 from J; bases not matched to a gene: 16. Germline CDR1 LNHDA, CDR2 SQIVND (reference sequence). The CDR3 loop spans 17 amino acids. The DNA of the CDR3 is TGTGCCAGTAGCTCTATCGGGAGGCCTCTTCAGACCTACGAGCAGTACTTC. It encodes CASSSIGRPLQTYEQYF.

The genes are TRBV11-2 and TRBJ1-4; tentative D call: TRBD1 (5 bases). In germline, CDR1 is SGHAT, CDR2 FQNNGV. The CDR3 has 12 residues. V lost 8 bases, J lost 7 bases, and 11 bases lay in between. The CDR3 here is CASGMRGEKLFF. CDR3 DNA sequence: TGTGCCAGCGGCATGAGGGGTGAAAAACTGTTTTTT. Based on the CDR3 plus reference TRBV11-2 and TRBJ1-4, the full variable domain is EAGVAQSPRYKIIEKRQSVAFWCNPISGHATLYWYQQILGQGPKLLIQFQNNGVVDDSQLPKDRFSAERLKGVDSTLKIQPAKLEDSAVYLCASGMRGEKLFFGSGTQLSVL.

The CDR3 nucleotides read TGTGCCAGCAGCCAACTACTCGACGGCTATGGCTACACCTTC. Translation gives CASSQLLDGYGYTF. The V gene is TRBV14, the J gene TRBJ1-2; D is unresolved. Per germline, CDR1 SGHDN and CDR2 FVKESK. This CDR3 region has 14 residues. V dropped 2 bases and J dropped 4 bases, with 11 bases sitting between them.

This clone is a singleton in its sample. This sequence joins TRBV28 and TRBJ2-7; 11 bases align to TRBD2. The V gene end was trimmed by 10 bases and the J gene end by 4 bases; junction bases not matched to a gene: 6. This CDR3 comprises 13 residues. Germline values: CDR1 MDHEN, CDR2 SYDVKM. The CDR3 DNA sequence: TGTGCCATCGGACTAGCGGGTATTTACGAGCAGTACTTC. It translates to CAIGLAGIYEQYF.

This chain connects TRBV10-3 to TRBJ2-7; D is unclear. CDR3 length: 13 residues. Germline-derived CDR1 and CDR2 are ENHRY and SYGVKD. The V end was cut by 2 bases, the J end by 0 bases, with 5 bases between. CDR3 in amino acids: CAISEDTSYEQYF. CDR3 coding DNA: TGTGCCATCAGTGAGGATACCTCCTACGAGCAGTACTTC.

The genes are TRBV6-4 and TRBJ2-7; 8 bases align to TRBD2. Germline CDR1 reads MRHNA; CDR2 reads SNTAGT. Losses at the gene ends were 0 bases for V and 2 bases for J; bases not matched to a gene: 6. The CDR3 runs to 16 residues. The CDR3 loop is CASSDSGGTRPYEQYF. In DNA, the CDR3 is TGTGCCAGCAGTGACTCGGGTGGGACTAGGCCCTACGAGCAGTACTTC.